The 5 T cell receptor beta chains reported below all come from one sample, sequenced in a study of naive and memory T cell subsets (dated by TCRdb to about 2017). What the treatment or condition label conveys for this sample: skin biopsy from PPD injection site in Mantoux-positive individual. A robust, sensitive protocol for the amplification, sequencing and analysis of TCRs was described in the study, in which 3' ligation of a UMI-containing oligonucleotide to TCR cDNA was used. Libraries came from UMI-ligation and nested PCR. Instrument used: Illumina MiSeq. The ligated cDNA was amplified in four rounds of PCR with nested alpha and beta constant region primers together with the SP2 primer. TCRdb reran the public reads through fastp at Q25 and MiXCR, keeping productive beta chains. Every distinct CDR3 protein forms one entry, paired with its most common genes and DNA. Across this sample there are more than 30,000 distinct CDR3 sequences, with about 7.4% seen only once. The biggest ten clones account for 3.1% of the sample.

Sequences were derived from skin, sampled from a tuberculin skin test site. Receptors were obtained from an adult in good health.

Ten or more counts support this clonotype. The V and J genes are TRBV6-6 and TRBJ1-6; D call uncertain. Germline V gene sequence: CDR1 MNHNY, CDR2 SVGAGI (reference sequence). CDR3 length: 16 residues. V was pared by 2 bases and J by 7 bases, with 15 bases between. The CDR3, as DNA: TGTGCCAGCAGTTACAGTTTTACCTCGGGGAATTCACCCCTCCACTTT. Translation: CASSYSFTSGNSPLHF.

This clonotype was counted at least ten times. The genes are TRBV9 and TRBJ1-1; 7 nucleotides line up with TRBD1. Germline V gene sequence: CDR1 SGDLS, CDR2 YYNGEE. V trimming: 3 bases; J trimming: 0 bases; junction bases outside the gene matches: 5. There are 15 residues in the CDR3. DNA for the CDR3: TGTGCCAGCAGCGCCCACGGGACAGTGAACACTGAAGCTTTCTTT. Translated, it gives CASSAHGTVNTEAFF.

In its sample, this clonotype was seen many times. The chain combines TRBV9 with TRBJ2-7; D is unclear. Germline V gene sequence: CDR1 SGDLS, CDR2 YYNGEE. The CDR3 loop spans 13 amino acids. V was clipped by 3 bases and J by 0 bases, with 7 bases between them. This CDR3 reads CASSDSVSYEQYF. For the CDR3, the DNA is TGTGCCAGCAGCGACAGTGTCTCCTACGAGCAGTACTTC. The full variable domain, in which reference TRBV9 and TRBJ2-7 provide the parts outside the CDR3, is DSGVTQTPKHLITATGQRVTLRCSPRSGDLSVYWYQQSLDQGLQFLIQYYNGEERAKGNILERFSAQQFPDLHSELNLSSLELGDSALYFCASSDSVSYEQYFGPGTRLTVT.

In its sample, this clonotype was seen many times. The chain couples TRBV7-2 to TRBJ2-5; D remains unclear. The V gene's germline CDR1 is SGHTA and CDR2 FQGNSA. CDR3 length: 14 residues. V lost 5 bases to trimming and J lost 5 bases, with 15 bases between them. In DNA, the CDR3 is TGTGCCAGCAGCCCATCGTTAGCTGAGGAGACCCAGTACTTC. It specifies CASSPSLAEETQYF. The full variable domain, completed using reference TRBV7-2 and TRBJ2-5, is GAGVSQSPSNKVTEKGKDVELRCDPISGHTALYWYRQSLGQGLEFLIYFQGNSAPDKSGLPSDRFSAERTGGSVSTLTIQRTQQEDSAVYLCASSPSLAEETQYFGPGTRLLVL.

The table lists this clonotype with many counts. V and J are TRBV14 and TRBJ1-2; D is uncertain. Per the germline V gene, CDR1 is SGHDN and CDR2 is FVKESK. The CDR3 runs to 13 residues. Trimming stripped 6 bases from V and 4 bases from J, with 12 bases between. The CDR3 coding sequence is TGTGCCAGCAGTCTCGACGTCATCTATGGCTACACCTTC. Its translation: CASSLDVIYGYTF.